Below are 24 T cell receptor beta chains sequenced from a single sample in a study of T cells in Graves' hyperthyroidism and ophthalmopathy. RNA transcripts were the template for amplifying TCR beta CDR3 regions. The HTBI primer set drove a first-round RT-PCR of the TCR CDR3. TCRdb re-called the multiplex PCR reads through MiXCR, storing one row per CDR3 protein. This table has approximately 380,000 distinct CDR3 sequences, about a fifth appearing once. Sample: blood. The source is a woman in her late teens or twenties with Graves' hyperthyroidism.

This clonotype has at least ten counts. This rearrangement joins TRBV24-1 to TRBJ2-2, with D perhaps TRBD1 (5 bases). Deletions cut 1 base from V and 5 bases from J, with 13 bases between. Germline assignment: CDR1 KGHDR and CDR2 SFDVKD. The CDR3 covers 16 residues. CDR3 region: CATSDLGQGDTGELFF. Here the CDR3 DNA reads TGTGCCACCAGTGATTTAGGCCAGGGCGATACCGGGGAGCTGTTTTTT.

The chain joins TRBV11-2 to TRBJ2-7; 7 nucleotides line up with TRBD2. Per the germline V gene, CDR1 is SGHAT and CDR2 is FQNNGV. The junction had 8 bases not matched to a gene; V was cut back by 7 bases and J by 2 bases. The CDR3 is 14 amino acids. CDR3 in DNA: TGTGCCAGCACCCCGGGACGGGGGGCCTACGAGCAGTACTTC. Amino acids: CASTPGRGAYEQYF. Filled out from reference TRBV11-2 and TRBJ2-7, the complete variable domain reads EAGVAQSPRYKIIEKRQSVAFWCNPISGHATLYWYQQILGQGPKLLIQFQNNGVVDDSQLPKDRFSAERLKGVDSTLKIQPAKLEDSAVYLCASTPGRGAYEQYFGPGTRLTVT.

This clonotype was seen at least ten times. The chain links TRBV13 to TRBJ1-3, with a possible D match to TRBD1 (6 bases). The CDR3 contains 14 residues. V shed 1 base and J shed 9 bases, with 13 bases lying between them. CDR1 and CDR2 from the germline V gene are PRHDT and FYEKMQ (reference sequence). CDR3 nucleotide sequence: TGTGCCAGCAGCTTAGTATCAGGGGTTGGCACCATATATTTT. Its protein product is CASSLVSGVGTIYF.

The chain links TRBV11-2 to TRBJ2-3, with TRBD2 matching 10 bases. J gave up 5 bases and V 3 bases, and 5 bases lay outside the gene matches. CDR1 SGHAT and CDR2 FQNNGV come from the germline V gene. This CDR3 is built from 15 residues. CDR3 loop: CASSFLAGGLDTQYF. DNA of the CDR3: TGTGCCAGCAGCTTTTTAGCGGGGGGCTTAGATACGCAGTATTTT. The full variable domain, rest sourced from reference TRBV11-2 and TRBJ2-3, is EAGVAQSPRYKIIEKRQSVAFWCNPISGHATLYWYQQILGQGPKLLIQFQNNGVVDDSQLPKDRFSAERLKGVDSTLKIQPAKLEDSAVYLCASSFLAGGLDTQYFGPGTRLTVL.

The table lists this clonotype with many counts. The J gene is TRBJ2-5, the V gene TRBV10-2, with D perhaps TRBD1 (6 bases). This CDR3 has 13 residues. Germline CDR1 reads WSHSY; CDR2 reads SAAADI. Trimming shortened V by 4 bases and J by 5 bases, and 11 bases separated the two germline ends. CDR3 region: CASSVEGVETQYF. CDR3 coding DNA: TGCGCCAGCAGTGTTGAGGGGGTGGAGACCCAGTACTTC.

This clonotype is medium-sized (0.01 to 0.1%) by share. The chain combines TRBV7-9 with TRBJ2-7; TRBD1 might be the D (5 bases). The germline V and J ends were trimmed by 1 base and 0 bases, with 13 bases remaining between them. The CDR3 loop spans 16 amino acids. Germline loops: CDR1 SEHNR, CDR2 FQNEAQ (reference sequence). Written as DNA, the CDR3 is TGTGCCAGCAGCTTAGGGTCGGACATACCCTCCTACGAGCAGTACTTC. Translation gives CASSLGSDIPSYEQYF.

The table lists this clonotype with a few counts. The chain couples TRBV20-1 to TRBJ2-5; 9 bases map to TRBD1. The ends lost 7 bases at V and 5 bases at J; junction bases unmatched: 11. The germline CDR1 and CDR2 sequences are DFQATT and SNEGSKA (reference sequence). The CDR3 runs to 14 residues. The CDR3 coding sequence is TGCAGTGTTACACAGGGGGCCGGGGGGGAGACCCAGTACTTC. This gives the protein CSVTQGAGGETQYF.

This clonotype was detected many times. V usage is TRBV6-1 and J usage is TRBJ2-3; 9 nucleotides match TRBD1. Losses at the gene ends were 8 bases for V and 1 base for J; bases not matched to a gene: 4. The CDR3 runs to 14 residues. Germline assignment: CDR1 MNHNS and CDR2 SASEGT. CDR3 coding DNA: TGTGCCAGCGCCAGGACAGGGGGCACAGATACGCAGTATTTT. Translation: CASARTGGTDTQYF.

The chain recombines TRBV12-3 or TRBV12-4 with TRBJ2-3; perhaps TRBD2 as D (6 bases). With 3 bases removed from V and 3 bases from J, the gap between germline ends came to 16 bases. The CDR3 covers 16 residues. This chain's CDR3 is CASSLGTQLGTDTQYF. The CDR3 region has the DNA TGTGCCAGCAGTTTGGGGACTCAGCTGGGAACAGATACGCAGTATTTT.

This clonotype was seen ten or more times. J is TRBJ1-2 and V is TRBV6-1; possibly TRBD1 for D (5 bases). CDR1 is MNHNS and CDR2 is SASEGT in the germline V gene. The CDR3 is 15 amino acids. V lost 5 bases and J 0 bases, leaving 13 bases between the germline ends. In DNA form, the CDR3 reads TGTGCCAGCAGTCCCAAGACAGCGCCTAACTATGGCTACACCTTC. Translating gives CASSPKTAPNYGYTF.

This clonotype was observed at least ten times. The V and J genes are TRBV10-3 and TRBJ2-7, with D possibly matching TRBD1 (6 bases). CDR1 is ENHRY, CDR2 SYGVKD, per germline. The germline V and J ends were trimmed by 2 bases and 6 bases, with 23 bases remaining between them. There are 17 residues in the CDR3. The CDR3 spells CAISEGLGTKGGSEQYF. The CDR3 DNA reads as TGTGCCATCAGTGAGGGGCTCGGGACAAAAGGGGGTTCCGAGCAGTACTTC.

This CDR3 is CATSDPRTGGRYGYTF. The CDR3, as DNA: TGTGCCACCAGTGATCCCCGGACAGGGGGCCGCTATGGCTACACCTTC. The chain recombines TRBV24-1 with TRBJ1-2; TRBD1 aligns across 11 bases. Looked up from germline, CDR1 is KGHDR and CDR2 is SFDVKD. J lost 4 bases, V lost 3 bases, and 6 bases had no gene match. This CDR3 region has 16 residues.

This clonotype was observed at least ten times. This chain links TRBV6-1 with TRBJ1-2, with a tentative D call TRBD1 (6 bases). The CDR3 consists of 14 residues. CDR1 is MNHNS and CDR2 is SASEGT in the germline V gene. Trimming cost V 6 bases and J 2 bases, with 13 bases left between them. CDR3 coding DNA: TGTGCCAGCAGGAAGAGGACAGAGAACTATGGCTACACCTTC. This gives the protein CASRKRTENYGYTF.

This clonotype has ten or more counts. The chain joins TRBV24-1 to TRBJ2-4, with no clear D. This CDR3 is built from 12 residues. V was clipped by 7 bases and J by 1 base, with 4 bases between them. Germline V gene lookup returns CDR1 KGHDR and CDR2 SFDVKD. This chain's CDR3 is CATSDAKNIQYF. The CDR3 DNA sequence: TGTGCCACCAGCGATGCCAAAAACATTCAGTACTTC.

This clonotype was seen many times. This rearrangement joins TRBV28 to TRBJ1-1, with a possible D match to TRBD1 (5 bases). The CDR3 covers 11 residues. The germline V gene has CDR1 MDHEN and CDR2 SYDVKM. V was shortened by 8 bases and J by 7 bases, with 11 bases between the two germline ends. CDR3 loop: CASQGLVEAFF. In DNA, the CDR3 is TGTGCCAGCCAGGGATTAGTTGAAGCTTTCTTT.

This clonotype was counted a few times. In DNA form, the CDR3 reads TGTGCCAGCAGACGTCAATTTCAGGGGATAGATCAGCCCCAGCATTTT. As protein: CASRRQFQGIDQPQHF. V and J are TRBV6-1 and TRBJ1-5; tentatively, D is TRBD1 (6 bases). Trimming shortened V by 6 bases and J by 5 bases, and 20 bases separated the two germline ends. This CDR3 comprises 16 residues. Germline assignment: CDR1 MNHNS and CDR2 SASEGT.

The genes are TRBV20-1 and TRBJ2-5, with 15 bases that match TRBD2. The V gene's germline CDR1 is DFQATT and CDR2 SNEGSKA (reference sequence). This CDR3 has 12 amino acids. CDR3 protein: CLGLAGGGAKYF. As DNA, the CDR3 is TGCTTGGGACTAGCGGGGGGAGGGGCCAAGTACTTC.

This clonotype was recorded many times. The rearrangement joins TRBV9 to TRBJ1-2; 8 positions match TRBD1. Looked up from germline, CDR1 is SGDLS and CDR2 is YYNGEE. CDR3 length: 13 amino acids. J gave up 5 bases and V 5 bases, and 5 bases lay outside the gene matches. CDR3 nucleotides: TGTGCCAGCAGTGGGACAGGCGGGTATGGCTACACCTTC. Protein product: CASSGTGGYGYTF.

This clonotype was detected ten times or more. The genes are TRBV2 and TRBJ2-7; D possibly corresponds to TRBD1 (6 bases). From germline, CDR1 is SNHLY and CDR2 FYNNEI. The CDR3 has 14 amino acids. V was cut by 2 bases and J by 2 bases, with 10 bases left in between. The CDR3 DNA sequence: TGTGCCAGCAGTGAACTGGGGGACACCTACGAGCAGTACTTC. As protein: CASSELGDTYEQYF.

On this clonotype itself: One end of the junction does not line up with germline, which may come from a read error. The V call is TRBV6-1, the J call TRBJ2-4; TRBD2 matches at 8 bases. Germline V CDR1 and CDR2: MNHNS, SASEGT. The CDR3 is made up of 17 amino acids. The chain's CDR3 is CASRPYFAGGEEDIKYF. The CDR3 DNA follows: TGTGCCAGCAGGCCCTACTTCGCGGGGGGCGAGGAAGACATTAAGTACTTC.

This clonotype occurred many times. Since the CDR3 does not end with the conserved phenylalanine or tryptophan, this likely comes from a read error. This sequence joins TRBV11-2 and TRBJ1-1; D call uncertain. Between the trimmed V and J ends, which lost 1 base and 2 bases, there was a span of 5 bases. CDR3 length equals 13 residues. Per germline, CDR1 SGHAT and CDR2 FQNNGV. CDR3 protein: CASSLGRNTEAFV. The CDR3, as DNA: TGTGCCAGCAGCTTAGGACGAAACACTGAAGCTTTCGTT.

This chain links TRBV7-3 with TRBJ2-5; a weak D match, TRBD1 (6 bases). There are 14 residues in the CDR3. CDR1 is SGHTA, CDR2 FQGTGA, per germline. Trimming removed 5 bases from V and 4 bases from J, with 14 bases in between. This chain's CDR3 is CASSQGQPLETQYF. CDR3 nucleotide sequence: TGTGCCAGCAGCCAAGGACAGCCCTTAGAGACCCAGTACTTC.

This clonotype has a count of ten or more. The junction and the germline gene differ at one end; a read error may be behind it. The rearrangement uses TRBV11-2 and TRBJ2-2; the D call may be TRBD1 or TRBD2 (5 bases each). Germline V CDR1 and CDR2: SGHAT, FQNNGV. This CDR3 comprises 18 residues. The CDR3 sequence is CASSLDRDLARKHRGAVF. The CDR3 nucleotides read TGTGCCAGCAGCTTAGATAGGGACCTCGCCCGGAAACACCGGGGAGCTGTTTTT. The full variable domain, in which reference TRBV11-2 and TRBJ2-2 provide the parts outside the CDR3, is EAGVAQSPRYKIIEKRQSVAFWCNPISGHATLYWYQQILGQGPKLLIQFQNNGVVDDSQLPKDRFSAERLKGVDSTLKIQPAKLEDSAVYLCASSLDRDLARKHRGAVFGEGSRLTVL.

The sample holds many counts of this clonotype. This chain connects TRBV11-1 to TRBJ1-2; D call uncertain. CDR1 SGHAT and CDR2 FQDESV come from the germline V gene (reference sequence). V shed 4 bases and J shed 5 bases, with 14 bases lying between them. CDR3 length: 14 residues. CDR3 DNA: TGTGCCAGCAGCTCCATCGCCGGGTTGTATGGCTACACCTTC. Translation gives CASSSIAGLYGYTF.